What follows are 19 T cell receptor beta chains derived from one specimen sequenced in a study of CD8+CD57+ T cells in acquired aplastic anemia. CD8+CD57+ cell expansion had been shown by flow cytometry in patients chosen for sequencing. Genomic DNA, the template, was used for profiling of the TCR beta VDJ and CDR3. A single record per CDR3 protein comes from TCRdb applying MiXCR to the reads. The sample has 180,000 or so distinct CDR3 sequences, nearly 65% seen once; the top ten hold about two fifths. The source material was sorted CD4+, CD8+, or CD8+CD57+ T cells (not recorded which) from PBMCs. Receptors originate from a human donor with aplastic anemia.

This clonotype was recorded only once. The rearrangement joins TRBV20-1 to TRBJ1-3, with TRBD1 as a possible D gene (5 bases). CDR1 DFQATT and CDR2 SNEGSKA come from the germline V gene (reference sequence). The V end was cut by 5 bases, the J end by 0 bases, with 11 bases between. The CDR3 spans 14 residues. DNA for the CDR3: TGCAGTGCTTCACTAGACAGCTCTGGAAACACCATATATTTT. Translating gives CSASLDSSGNTIYF.

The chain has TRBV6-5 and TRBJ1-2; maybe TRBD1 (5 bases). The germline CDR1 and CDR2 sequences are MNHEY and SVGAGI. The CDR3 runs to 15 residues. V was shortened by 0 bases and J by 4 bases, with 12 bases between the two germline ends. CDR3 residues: CASSYSIRGIYGYTF. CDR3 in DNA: TGTGCCAGCAGTTACTCGATTCGGGGGATCTATGGCTACACCTTC.

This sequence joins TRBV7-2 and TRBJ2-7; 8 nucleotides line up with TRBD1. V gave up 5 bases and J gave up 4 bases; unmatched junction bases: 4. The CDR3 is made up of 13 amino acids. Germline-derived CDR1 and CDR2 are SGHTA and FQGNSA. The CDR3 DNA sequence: TGTGCCAGCAGCCGACAGGGGCCTTACGAGCAGTACTTC. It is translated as CASSRQGPYEQYF.

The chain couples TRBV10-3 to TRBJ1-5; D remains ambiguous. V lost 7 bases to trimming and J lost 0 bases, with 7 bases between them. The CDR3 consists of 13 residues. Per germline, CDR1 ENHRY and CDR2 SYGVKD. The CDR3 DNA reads TGTGCCATCAAAGGTGATAGCAATCAGCCCCAGCATTTT. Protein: CAIKGDSNQPQHF.

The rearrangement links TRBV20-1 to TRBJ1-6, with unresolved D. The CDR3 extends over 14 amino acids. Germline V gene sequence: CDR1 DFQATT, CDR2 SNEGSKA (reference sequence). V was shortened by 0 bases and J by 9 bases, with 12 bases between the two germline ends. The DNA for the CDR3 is TGCAGTGCTAGAGATCGATTCCTCCTTTCACCCCTCCACTTT. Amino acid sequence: CSARDRFLLSPLHF.

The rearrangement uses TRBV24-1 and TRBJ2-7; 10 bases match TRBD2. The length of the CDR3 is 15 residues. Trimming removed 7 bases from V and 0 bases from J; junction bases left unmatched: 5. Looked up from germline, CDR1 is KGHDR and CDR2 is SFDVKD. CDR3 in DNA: TGTGCCACCAGCGCAACTAGCGGGAACTCCTACGAGCAGTACTTC. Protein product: CATSATSGNSYEQYF.

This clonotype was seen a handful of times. The CDR3 spells CASSYSRPGGQLTEAFF. The CDR3 nucleotides are TGTGCCAGCAGTTACTCGAGGCCCGGGGGCCAATTAACTGAAGCTTTCTTT. The chain uses TRBV6-5 and TRBJ1-1, with D possibly TRBD1 on 6 matching bases. This CDR3 has 17 residues. V dropped 0 bases and J dropped 5 bases, with 19 bases sitting between them. Looked up from germline, CDR1 is MNHEY and CDR2 is SVGAGI.

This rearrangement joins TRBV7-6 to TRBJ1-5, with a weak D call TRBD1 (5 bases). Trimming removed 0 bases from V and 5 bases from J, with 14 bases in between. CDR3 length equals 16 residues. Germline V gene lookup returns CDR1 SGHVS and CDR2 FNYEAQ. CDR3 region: CASSLAGGRLDQPQHF. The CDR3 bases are TGTGCCAGCAGCTTAGCGGGGGGACGGTTGGATCAGCCCCAGCATTTT.

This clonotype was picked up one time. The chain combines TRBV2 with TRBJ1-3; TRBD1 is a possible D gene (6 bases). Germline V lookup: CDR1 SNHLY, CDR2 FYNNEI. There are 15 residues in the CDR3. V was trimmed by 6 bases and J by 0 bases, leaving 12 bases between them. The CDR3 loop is CASRDQGFSGNTIYF. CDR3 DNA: TGTGCCAGCAGGGACCAGGGGTTCTCTGGAAACACCATATATTTT. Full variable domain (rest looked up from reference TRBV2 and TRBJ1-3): EPEVTQTPSHQVTQMGQEVILRCVPISNHLYFYWYRQILGQKVEFLVSFYNNEISEKSEIFDDQFSVERPDGSNFTLKIRSTKLEDSAMYFCASRDQGFSGNTIYFGEGSWLTVV.

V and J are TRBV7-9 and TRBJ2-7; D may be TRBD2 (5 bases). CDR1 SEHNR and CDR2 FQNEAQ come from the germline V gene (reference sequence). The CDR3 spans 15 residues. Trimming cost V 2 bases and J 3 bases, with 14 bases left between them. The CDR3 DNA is TGTGCCAGCAGCTTACGTTCAGGTAGCGACTACGAGCAGTACTTC. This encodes CASSLRSGSDYEQYF.

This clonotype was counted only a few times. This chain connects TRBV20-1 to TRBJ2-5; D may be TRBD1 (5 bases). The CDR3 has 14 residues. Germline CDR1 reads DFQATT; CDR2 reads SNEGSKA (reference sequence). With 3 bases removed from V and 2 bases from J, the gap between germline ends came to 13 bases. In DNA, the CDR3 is TGCAGTGCTAGCGATAACAGGAGACAAGAGACCCAGTACTTC. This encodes CSASDNRRQETQYF.

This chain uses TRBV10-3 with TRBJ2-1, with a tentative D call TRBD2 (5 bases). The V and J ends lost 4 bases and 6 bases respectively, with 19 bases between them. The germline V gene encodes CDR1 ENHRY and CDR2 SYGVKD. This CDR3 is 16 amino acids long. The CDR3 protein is CAISVGSASLGNEQFF. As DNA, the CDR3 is TGTGCCATCAGTGTCGGAAGTGCTAGCTTGGGCAATGAGCAGTTCTTC.

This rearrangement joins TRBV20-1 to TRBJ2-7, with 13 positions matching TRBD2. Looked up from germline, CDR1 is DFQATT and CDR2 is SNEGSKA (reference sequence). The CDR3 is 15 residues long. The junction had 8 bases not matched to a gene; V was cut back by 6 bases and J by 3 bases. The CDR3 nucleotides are TGCAGTGCGAACTCACTAGCGGGAGGGAGCTACGAGCAGTACTTC. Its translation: CSANSLAGGSYEQYF.

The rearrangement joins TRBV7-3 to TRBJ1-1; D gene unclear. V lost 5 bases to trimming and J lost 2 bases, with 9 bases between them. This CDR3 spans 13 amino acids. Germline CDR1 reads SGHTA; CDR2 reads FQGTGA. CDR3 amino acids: CASSQQPNTEAFF. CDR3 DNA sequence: TGTGCCAGCAGCCAACAACCCAACACTGAAGCTTTCTTT.

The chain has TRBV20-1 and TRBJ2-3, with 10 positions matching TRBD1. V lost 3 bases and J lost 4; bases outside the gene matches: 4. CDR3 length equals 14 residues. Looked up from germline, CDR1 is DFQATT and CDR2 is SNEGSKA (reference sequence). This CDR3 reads CSARDRGRADTQYF. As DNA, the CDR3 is TGCAGTGCTAGGGACAGGGGGAGAGCAGATACGCAGTATTTT.

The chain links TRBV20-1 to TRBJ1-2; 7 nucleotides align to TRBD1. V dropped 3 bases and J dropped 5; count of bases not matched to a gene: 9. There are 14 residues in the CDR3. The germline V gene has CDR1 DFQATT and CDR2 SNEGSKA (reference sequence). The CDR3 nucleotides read TGCAGTGCTAGGTTCCCGGGACAGTTTTATGGCTACACCTTC. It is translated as CSARFPGQFYGYTF.

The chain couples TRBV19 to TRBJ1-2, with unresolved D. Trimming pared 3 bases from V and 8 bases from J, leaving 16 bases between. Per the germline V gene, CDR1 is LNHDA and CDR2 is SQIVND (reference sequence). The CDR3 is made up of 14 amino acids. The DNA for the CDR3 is TGTGCCAGTAGTATTACCGGATCAGGACTCGGCTACACCTTC. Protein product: CASSITGSGLGYTF.

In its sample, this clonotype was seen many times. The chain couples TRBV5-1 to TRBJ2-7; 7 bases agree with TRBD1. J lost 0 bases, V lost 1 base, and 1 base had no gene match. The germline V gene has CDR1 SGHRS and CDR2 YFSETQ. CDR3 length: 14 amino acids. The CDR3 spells CASSLPGGSYEQYF. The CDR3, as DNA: TGCGCCAGCAGCTTGCCAGGGGGCTCCTACGAGCAGTACTTC. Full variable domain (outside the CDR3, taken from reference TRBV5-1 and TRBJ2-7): KAGVTQTPRYLIKTRGQQVTLSCSPISGHRSVSWYQQTPGQGLQFLFEYFSETQRNKGNFPGRFSGRQFSNSRSEMNVSTLELGDSALYLCASSLPGGSYEQYFGPGTRLTVT.

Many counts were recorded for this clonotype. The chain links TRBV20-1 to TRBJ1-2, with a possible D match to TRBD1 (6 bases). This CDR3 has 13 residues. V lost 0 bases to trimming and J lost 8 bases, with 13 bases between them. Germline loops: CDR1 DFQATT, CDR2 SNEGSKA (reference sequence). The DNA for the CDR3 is TGCAGTGCTAGAGACCCAGGGGTAGACGGCTACACCTTC. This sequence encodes CSARDPGVDGYTF.